Presented here are 23 T cell receptor beta chains from one specimen sequenced in a study of blood T cells in healthy people across ages. It was with a sample-barcoded 5' primer and a J-beta primer mix that a second PCR of about 7 to 12 cycles was run. TCRdb itself ran the 5' RACE reads through MiXCR, one entry per CDR3 protein. Here the sample spans more than 550,000 distinct CDR3 sequences, about 20% being singletons. The sequencing sample was made of blood. These receptors came from a man in his 70s in good health.

This clonotype has a handful of counts. The V gene is TRBV2, the J gene TRBJ2-1; 7 bases line up with TRBD1. CDR1 is SNHLY and CDR2 is FYNNEI in the germline V gene. V lost 4 bases and J lost 2; bases outside the gene matches: 5. This CDR3 spans 15 amino acids. The CDR3 DNA sequence: TGTGCCAGCAGTGTAGAGGGGGCCCCCTACAATGAGCAGTTCTTC. Its translation: CASSVEGAPYNEQFF.

This clonotype was counted at least ten times. The rearrangement links TRBV7-6 to TRBJ2-7; D not resolved. Germline CDR1 and CDR2: SGHVS and FNYEAQ. Between the trimmed V and J ends, which lost 4 bases and 0 bases, there was a span of 10 bases. CDR3 length: 14 amino acids. CDR3 residues: CASSSRHISYEQYF. CDR3 sequence (DNA): TGTGCCAGCAGCTCCCGACACATCTCCTACGAGCAGTACTTC. Using reference TRBV7-6 and TRBJ2-7 for the parts outside the CDR3, the full variable domain is GAGVSQSPRYKVTKRGQDVALRCDPISGHVSLYWYRQALGQGPEFLTYFNYEAQQDKSGLPNDRFSAERPEGSISTLTIQRTEQRDSAMYRCASSSRHISYEQYFGPGTRLTVT.

The table lists this clonotype with a few counts. The chain couples TRBV28 to TRBJ2-5; no reliable D call. The CDR3 spans 13 residues. The germline V gene has CDR1 MDHEN and CDR2 SYDVKM. V shed 3 bases and J shed 5 bases, with 10 bases lying between them. CDR3 sequence: CASSLIRVETQYF. The CDR3 coding sequence is TGTGCCAGCAGTTTGATTAGGGTTGAGACCCAGTACTTC.

This clonotype was seen a few times. The rearrangement uses TRBV20-1 and TRBJ2-1; D possibly corresponds to TRBD2 (5 bases). The germline V gene encodes CDR1 DFQATT and CDR2 SNEGSKA (reference sequence). V lost 3 bases to trimming and J lost 0 bases, with 12 bases between them. The CDR3 covers 15 residues. In DNA, the CDR3 is TGCAGTGCTAGGACCCCACGGGGCTCCTACAATGAGCAGTTCTTC. Protein sequence: CSARTPRGSYNEQFF.

This clonotype was observed many times. Compared with germline, one end of the junction differs, possibly owing to a read error. The V gene is TRBV12-3 or TRBV12-4, the J gene TRBJ2-2, with 9 bases fitting TRBD1. The CDR3 is made up of 14 amino acids. CDR3 nucleotides: TGTGCCAGCAATTTAGACAGGGGGGCCGGGGAGCTGTTTTTT. Its protein is CASNLDRGAGELFF.

J is TRBJ2-3 and V is TRBV28; 11 nucleotides match TRBD2. Trimming took 5 bases from V and 6 from J; bases not matched to a gene: 10. CDR3 size: 16 residues. Germline values: CDR1 MDHEN, CDR2 SYDVKM. CDR3 in amino acids: CASSRISGGGVDTQYF. The CDR3 region has the DNA TGTGCCAGCAGTCGGATTAGCGGGGGGGGCGTGGATACGCAGTATTTT.

This clonotype was found a few times. V usage is TRBV15 and J usage is TRBJ1-1; perhaps TRBD1 as D (5 bases). Between the trimmed V and J ends, which lost 2 bases and 10 bases, there was a span of 11 bases. Per germline, CDR1 LNHNV and CDR2 YYDKDF (reference sequence). The CDR3 length is 12 residues. CDR3 bases: TGTGCCACCAGCAGACCGCCGGGGGGAGCTTTCTTT. Residues: CATSRPPGGAFF.

The rearrangement joins TRBV20-1 to TRBJ2-5; 8 positions agree with TRBD1. The tail of the sequence fits TRBJ2-7 better, so the J call may be wrong. The CDR3 extends over 14 amino acids. Germline V CDR1 and CDR2: DFQATT, SNEGSKA (reference sequence). The CDR3 DNA is TGCAGTGCTACCCGGACAGGGAGAGCCTACGAGCAGTACTTC. This sequence encodes CSATRTGRAYEQYF.

The chain joins TRBV10-2 to TRBJ1-4, with D possibly matching TRBD1 (6 bases). V dropped 7 bases and J dropped 5 bases, with 11 bases sitting between them. CDR1 is WSHSY and CDR2 is SAAADI in the germline V gene. This CDR3 has 13 amino acids. The CDR3 coding sequence is TGCGCCAGCAAGGGGGACATCAATGAAAAACTGTTTTTT. Translating gives CASKGDINEKLFF.

The gene calls are TRBV5-1 and TRBJ2-5, with 8 bases matching TRBD1. The assigned J gene may be wrong: the sequence end matches TRBJ2-1 better. Germline CDR1 is SGHRS and CDR2 is YFSETQ. CDR3 length: 12 residues. For the CDR3, the DNA is TGCGCCAGCAGCCTTCGGGACAGGGAGCAGTTCTTC. Its protein product is CASSLRDREQFF.

The rearrangement joins TRBV4-3 to TRBJ2-3; 10 bases align to TRBD2. CDR1 and CDR2 (germline): LGHNA, YSLEER. The junction had 7 bases not matched to a gene; V was cut back by 0 bases and J by 4 bases. CDR3 size: 17 residues. CDR3 nucleotides: TGCGCCAGCAGCCAAGATCGCCCAGCGGGAGGGGCAGATACGCAGTATTTT. Amino acid sequence: CASSQDRPAGGADTQYF.

The chain has TRBV10-3 and TRBJ2-1, with D uncertain. The CDR3 contains 12 residues. CDR1 ENHRY and CDR2 SYGVKD come from the germline V gene. V was trimmed by 4 bases and J by 8 bases, leaving 9 bases between them. The CDR3 is CAISAGWDEQFF. The CDR3 DNA reads TGTGCCATCAGTGCTGGCTGGGATGAGCAGTTCTTC.

The chain links TRBV7-8 to TRBJ1-2; D gene uncertain. This CDR3 contains 15 residues. Germline loops: CDR1 SGHVS, CDR2 FQNEAQ. V was pared by 1 base and J by 5 bases, with 14 bases between. The CDR3 nucleotides read TGTGCCAGCAGCTTAGAGTATACGGATTCGTATGGCTACACCTTC. As protein: CASSLEYTDSYGYTF.

This clonotype showed up just a few times. This may come from a read error, since a much larger clone is one base off. The J gene is TRBJ1-1, the V gene TRBV7-9; D ambiguous. With 1 base removed from V and 0 bases from J, the gap between germline ends came to 3 bases. The CDR3 has 13 amino acids. CDR1 is SEHNR and CDR2 is FQNEAQ in the germline V gene (reference sequence). The CDR3 is CASSLEMNTEAFF. The CDR3 DNA reads TGTGCCAGCAGCTTAGAGATGAACACTGAAGCTTTCTTT.

This clonotype was seen ten or more times. This chain links TRBV11-2 with TRBJ2-5, with TRBD1 identical over 9 bases. The V segment lost 3 bases and the J segment 3 bases; nucleotides outside the gene matches: 8. The CDR3 is 16 residues long. The germline V gene has CDR1 SGHAT and CDR2 FQNNGV. CDR3: CASSFRRDRVKETQYF. Written as DNA, the CDR3 is TGTGCCAGCAGCTTTAGGCGGGACAGGGTCAAAGAGACCCAGTACTTC.

This clonotype was recorded a few times. The chain couples TRBV12-3 or TRBV12-4 to TRBJ2-7, with 11 bases identical to TRBD1. J was trimmed by 4 bases and V by 7 bases; bases with no gene match: 9. The CDR3 spans 15 residues. CDR3 sequence: CASTPGQGARYEQYF. The CDR3, as DNA: TGTGCCAGCACCCCCGGACAGGGGGCAAGATACGAGCAGTACTTC.

This clonotype was seen many times. V and J are TRBV7-9 and TRBJ2-7, with 9 bases fitting TRBD1. Germline V lookup: CDR1 SEHNR, CDR2 FQNEAQ (reference sequence). Trimming cost V 5 bases and J 4 bases; bases outside gene matches: 6. The CDR3 is 14 residues long. CDR3 residues: CASSPGTGIYEQYF. DNA for the CDR3: TGTGCCAGCAGCCCCGGGACAGGGATATACGAGCAGTACTTC.

CDR3 region: CAIAGHREGWADTQYF. The CDR3 bases are TGTGCCATCGCAGGTCACCGGGAGGGCTGGGCAGATACGCAGTATTTT. V is TRBV10-3 and J is TRBJ2-3; 8 positions match TRBD2. Germline lookup yields CDR1 ENHRY and CDR2 SYGVKD. V lost 8 bases, J lost 4 bases, and 14 bases stayed unmatched. CDR3 length: 16 residues.

The rearrangement joins TRBV7-9 to TRBJ2-7; 7 positions agree with TRBD2. V lost 5 bases to trimming and J lost 2 bases; unmatched junction nucleotides: 9. Germline V gene sequence: CDR1 SEHNR, CDR2 FQNEAQ (reference sequence). The CDR3 loop spans 15 amino acids. This chain's CDR3 is CASSDTSDKTYEQYV. In DNA form, the CDR3 reads TGTGCCAGCAGCGATACTAGCGATAAAACCTACGAGCAGTACGTC.

This chain joins TRBV20-1 and TRBJ2-5, with 9 bases lining up with TRBD2. Germline loops: CDR1 DFQATT, CDR2 SNEGSKA (reference sequence). The CDR3 length is 16 residues. After removal of 0 bases from V and 0 bases from J, the junction contained 5 bases not matched to a gene. CDR3 nucleotide sequence: TGCAGTGCTAGAGATCTGGCGGGGGGGTACCAAGAGACCCAGTACTTC. Its protein product is CSARDLAGGYQETQYF.

This clonotype came up a few times. V usage is TRBV3-1 and J usage is TRBJ2-4; D may be TRBD1 or TRBD2 (5 bases each). This CDR3 is 14 amino acids long. The ends were cut back, 1 base at V and 7 bases at J, with 11 bases in the middle. Per germline, CDR1 LGHDT and CDR2 YNNKEL (reference sequence). DNA of the CDR3: TGTGCCAGCAGCCAAGCGGGACGTAAGAACATTCAGTACTTC. Amino acids: CASSQAGRKNIQYF.

The chain employs TRBV7-9 and TRBJ1-2; 7 bases match TRBD1. CDR3 length: 13 residues. V shed 5 bases and J 8 bases; nucleotides not matched to a gene: 8. From germline, CDR1 is SEHNR and CDR2 FQNEAQ (reference sequence). Written as DNA, the CDR3 is TGTGCCAGCAGCCCAAAGGGGGCGCTGGGCTACACCTTC. Amino acids: CASSPKGALGYTF. Using reference TRBV7-9 and TRBJ1-2 for the parts outside the CDR3, the full variable domain is DTGVSQNPRHKITKRGQNVTFRCDPISEHNRLYWYRQTLGQGPEFLTYFQNEAQLEKSRLLSDRFSAERPKGSFSTLEIQRTEQGDSAMYLCASSPKGALGYTFGSGTRLTVV.

The rearrangement links TRBV14 to TRBJ2-1; TRBD2 matches 7 bases. Germline lookup yields CDR1 SGHDN and CDR2 FVKESK. The CDR3 contains 15 residues. With 2 bases clipped from V and 4 bases from J, the junction kept 5 bases outside the gene matches. CDR3 bases: TGTGCCAGCAGCCAACCGAGCGGGAATTACAATGAGCAGTTCTTC. Encoded protein: CASSQPSGNYNEQFF.